The clone carrying this TCR beta chain appeared many times. The entry originates in a study of human T cells and chemical hapten exposure. Study-level information: 2% DPC applied to a roughly 2 cm by roughly 2 cm arm area sensitized donors.

Documented time point: patch test 1, 2 weeks after DPC sensitization. The treatment was: therapeutic diphenylcyclopropenone sensitization with weekly scalp DPC. Donation of samples came from alopecia patients who were 18 to 70 years old and suitable for DPC. TCRdb itself ran the RACE reads through MiXCR, one entry per CDR3 protein. The sample holds approximately 60,000 distinct CDR3 sequences, over 7.5% seen once. The CDR3 is 13 amino acids. V lost 2 bases, J lost 0 bases, and 3 bases lay in between. Germline values: CDR1 SGHTA, CDR2 FQGNSA. The specimen comprised whole blood, sampled in connection with sensitization to the hapten diphenylcyclopropenone (DPC). J is TRBJ2-3 and V is TRBV7-2, with D unresolved. The source is a woman aged 40-49 years with alopecia areata. Some clones in this sample may be carry-over from other donors' samples. The CDR3 region is CASSLWSTDTQYF. DNA of the CDR3: TGTGCCAGCAGCTTATGGAGCACAGATACGCAGTATTTT.